One and the same sample provided the 20 T cell receptor beta chains below, sequenced in a study of blood T cell repertoires in COVID-19. Method: immunoSEQ multiplex PCR; TCRdb's copy keeps in-frame clones and lacks some. Among over 25,000 clones listed, about 90% were seen once. What was sequenced was peripheral blood. These receptors were obtained from a woman aged 55-70 years with active COVID-19.

The CDR3 protein is CASSLGLAGGASYNEQFF. As DNA, the CDR3 is TGTGCCAGCAGTCTAGGACTAGCGGGAGGGGCTTCCTACAATGAGCAGTTCTTC. The chain employs TRBV7-3 and TRBJ2-1; 15 bases line up with TRBD2. From germline, CDR1 is SGHTA and CDR2 FQGTGA. The CDR3 spans 18 residues. V shed 6 bases and J 1 base; nucleotides not matched to a gene: 7.

The rearrangement links TRBV29-1 to TRBJ2-1; possible D gene TRBD1, 6 bases. This CDR3 has 14 amino acids. Deletions cut 5 bases from V and 3 bases from J, with 14 bases between. Germline CDR1 SQVTM, CDR2 ANQGSEA. CDR3 loop: CSVRTGRGYNEQFF. As DNA, the CDR3 is TGCAGCGTTCGCACAGGGCGAGGCTACAATGAGCAGTTCTTC.

A note on this clone: An end of the junction does not agree with germline; a read error may underlie this. V usage is TRBV29-1 and J usage is TRBJ2-5; 13 bases fit TRBD2. Germline V gene sequence: CDR1 SQVTM, CDR2 ANQGSEA. The CDR3 runs to 15 residues. CDR3 in amino acids: CSVEGLAGVGETQYF. The CDR3 nucleotides are TGCAGCGTGGAAGGACTAGCGGGAGTGGGAGAGACCCAGTACTTC.

The genes are TRBV4-1 and TRBJ1-1, with D hard to call. The CDR3 consists of 16 residues. Germline values: CDR1 MGHRA, CDR2 YSYEKL. Trimming took 1 base from V and 0 from J, leaving 12 bases between them. CDR3 sequence reads: CASSQGGGTMNTEAFF. For the CDR3, the DNA is TGCGCCAGCAGCCAAGGGGGAGGTACCATGAACACTGAAGCTTTCTTT.

CDR3 DNA: TGCGCCAGCAGTGAGCCACCGGGACAGAGGTACGAGCAGTACTTC. Its translation is CASSEPPGQRYEQYF. The chain joins TRBV10-2 to TRBJ2-7, with TRBD1 identical over 7 bases. Germline CDR1 is WSHSY and CDR2 is SAAADI. The CDR3 consists of 15 residues. J gave up 4 bases and V 2 bases, and 8 bases lay outside the gene matches.

This clone has just a few counts. This chain joins TRBV7-9 and TRBJ1-5; 7 nucleotides match TRBD1. CDR1 is SEHNR, CDR2 FQNEAQ, per germline (reference sequence). V trimming: 5 bases; J trimming: 5 bases; junction bases outside the gene matches: 9. This CDR3 spans 15 amino acids. In nucleotides, the CDR3 is TGTGCCAGCAGCCTCACAGGGGCTGGAGATCAGCCCCAGCATTTT. Residues: CASSLTGAGDQPQHF.

CDR3 in amino acids: CASSVWEGGSSYNEQFF. The CDR3 DNA sequence: TGTGCCAGCTCGGTCTGGGAGGGCGGGAGCTCCTACAATGAGCAGTTCTTC. This chain uses TRBV18 with TRBJ2-1, with TRBD2 identical over 7 bases. After removal of 6 bases from V and 0 bases from J, the junction contained 11 bases not matched to a gene. The CDR3 totals 17 residues. Germline V gene data show CDR1 as KGHSH and CDR2 as LQKENI.

The V gene is TRBV4-3, the J gene TRBJ2-3; D perhaps matches TRBD2 (6 bases). Germline CDR1 LGHNA, CDR2 YSLEER. Trimming took off 1 base at V and 3 bases at J, with 8 bases between the two ends. The CDR3 sequence is 14 residues long. The CDR3 region is CASSQAGGTDTQYF. The CDR3 nucleotides read TGCGCCAGCAGCCAAGCTGGAGGGACAGATACGCAGTATTTT.

This clone was picked up a small number of times. The chain carries TRBV23-1 and TRBJ2-1, with 10 bases aligning to TRBD2. TRBV23-1 is reported as an ORF; its role is uncertain. The CDR3 is 14 residues long. Trimming removed 8 bases from V and 7 bases from J; junction bases left unmatched: 8. The CDR3 is CASHGLAEDNEQFF. CDR3 nucleotide sequence: TGCGCCAGCCATGGACTAGCGGAGGATAATGAGCAGTTCTTC.

The chain employs TRBV18 and TRBJ2-7; D is uncertain. Between the trimmed V and J ends, which lost 5 bases and 3 bases, there was a span of 8 bases. The CDR3 runs 12 residues. Per germline, CDR1 KGHSH and CDR2 LQKENI. The CDR3 region is CASSSSFYEQYF. CDR3 nucleotide sequence: TGTGCCAGCTCAAGTAGTTTCTACGAGCAGTACTTC.

V and J are TRBV28 and TRBJ2-3, with 11 bases lining up with TRBD2. J gave up 2 bases and V 5 bases, and 12 bases lay outside the gene matches. The CDR3 is made up of 18 amino acids. CDR1 is MDHEN and CDR2 is SYDVKM in the germline V gene. Here the CDR3 DNA reads TGTGCCAGCAGTACATATCCGGGACTAGCGGAAAACACAGATACGCAGTATTTT. Its protein product is CASSTYPGLAENTDTQYF.

This clone was detected only once. The chain has TRBV18 and TRBJ1-1; possibly TRBD1 for D (6 bases). This CDR3 comprises 18 residues. In germline, CDR1 is KGHSH, CDR2 LQKENI. With 1 base removed from V and 1 base from J, the gap between germline ends came to 19 bases. CDR3 sequence reads: CASSPRGGMQGTNTEAFF. For the CDR3, the DNA is TGTGCCAGCTCACCACGGGGAGGGATGCAGGGGACGAACACTGAAGCTTTCTTT.

The V and J genes are TRBV6-2 or TRBV6-3 and TRBJ2-4; 7 nucleotides agree with TRBD2. Germline trimming cut 5 bases from V and 8 bases from J; bases unmatched to any gene: 9. The CDR3 is 14 residues long. Germline CDR1 and CDR2: MNHEY and SVGEGT. The CDR3 bases are TGTGCCAGCAGTGATAGCGGGTGGGCGGACATTCAGTACTTC. This encodes CASSDSGWADIQYF.

The CDR3 spells CASSTGDGPYNSPLHF. CDR3 DNA sequence: TGTGCCAGTAGTACGGGGGACGGCCCCTATAATTCACCCCTCCACTTT. The chain has TRBV19 and TRBJ1-6; a weak D match, TRBD1 (5 bases). CDR1 and CDR2 from the germline V gene are LNHDA and SQIVND (reference sequence). The CDR3 length is 16 residues. Trimming removed 4 bases from V and 2 bases from J, with 12 bases in between.

The V and J genes are TRBV11-2 and TRBJ2-2; D is perhaps TRBD1 (6 bases). Deletions cut 5 bases from V and 0 bases from J, with 16 bases between. Per germline, CDR1 SGHAT and CDR2 FQNNGV. The CDR3 is 17 amino acids. The CDR3 DNA sequence: TGTGCCAGCAGCCCAAGGTGGGGACATACGAACACCGGGGAGCTGTTTTTT. This sequence encodes CASSPRWGHTNTGELFF.

The chain combines TRBV18 with TRBJ2-3; 10 nucleotides match TRBD2. This CDR3 is built from 15 residues. J was trimmed by 2 bases and V by 4 bases; bases with no gene match: 3. Germline lookup yields CDR1 KGHSH and CDR2 LQKENI. The CDR3 here is CASSLGLAFTDTQYF. CDR3 DNA: TGTGCCAGCTCACTGGGACTAGCGTTCACAGATACGCAGTATTTT.

The rearrangement links TRBV3-1 (or the pseudogene TRBV3-2) to TRBJ2-3; D unclear. Per germline, CDR1 LGHDT and CDR2 YNNKEL (reference sequence). The CDR3 is made up of 16 amino acids. Trimming took 4 bases from V and 5 from J, leaving 19 bases between them. CDR3 nucleotides: TGTGCCAGCAGCCTGTGCTATCCTATCATGCAAGATACGCAGTATTTT. Amino acid sequence: CASSLCYPIMQDTQYF.

The gene calls are TRBV14 and TRBJ2-7; 7 nucleotides match TRBD2. With 1 base clipped from V and 4 bases from J, the junction kept 10 bases outside the gene matches. This CDR3 has 16 amino acids. CDR1 and CDR2 (germline): SGHDN, FVKESK. The chain's CDR3 is CASSQAAREVEYEQYF. The DNA for the CDR3 is TGTGCCAGCAGCCAAGCGGCTCGGGAGGTAGAGTACGAGCAGTACTTC.

This chain uses TRBV6-5 with TRBJ2-1; TRBD2 matches 8 bases. Trimming took 4 bases from V and 8 from J; bases not matched to a gene: 10. Germline CDR1 MNHEY, CDR2 SVGAGI. The CDR3 is 15 residues long. CDR3 nucleotides: TGTGCCAGCAGTTCCTCCGGCGGGGGGCGGGATGAGCAGTTCTTC. Its translation: CASSSSGGGRDEQFF.

V usage is TRBV7-9 and J usage is TRBJ2-3; possibly TRBD2 for D (6 bases). Germline lookup yields CDR1 SEHNR and CDR2 FQNEAQ (reference sequence). This CDR3 spans 16 amino acids. Trimming pared 4 bases from V and 4 bases from J, leaving 18 bases between. CDR3 protein: CASSSYSGKGADTQYF. The CDR3 nucleotides read TGTGCCAGCAGCTCTTATAGCGGAAAAGGGGCAGATACGCAGTATTTT. Together with reference TRBV7-9 and TRBJ2-3, the CDR3 gives the full variable domain: DTGVSQNPRHKITKRGQNVTFRCDPISEHNRLYWYRQTLGQGPEFLTYFQNEAQLEKSRLLSDRFSAERPKGSFSTLEIQRTEQGDSAMYLCASSSYSGKGADTQYFGPGTRLTVL.